These T cell receptor beta chains were read from a single sample in a study of blood T cells in healthy people across ages. From the 5' RACE reads, TCRdb called clonotypes with MiXCR, one entry per CDR3 protein. There are hundreds of thousands of distinct CDR3 sequences in the sample; under 25% occur only once, and approximately 3.6% lies in the top ten. Sequencing was carried out using blood. Receptor source: a man in his 70s in good health. Each CDR3 is given with its conserved first and last residue. Each record gives: V gene, D gene, J gene, clone size, CDR3 DNA, CDR3 protein. A D gene is named only where the DNA matches it firmly. Clone size is given for some rows only: seen once, a few or many times, or a class if the clone is expanded.

>TRBV6-6|.|TRBJ2-5|.
TGTGCCAGCAGTTACTCAATGCTAGCCGAGACCCAGTACTTC
CASSYSMLAETQYF
>TRBV2|TRBD2|TRBJ2-5|.
TGTGCCAGCCGCCTAGCGGGAGACGAGACCCAGTACTTC
CASRLAGDETQYF
>TRBV2|TRBD1|TRBJ2-5|few
TGTGCCACCGAGGACAGGGTCAAAGAGCAGTACTTC
CATEDRVKEQYF
>TRBV10-2|TRBD1|TRBJ1-2|.
TGCGCCAGCAGTCATCCCGGACAGGGGACCGATGGCTACACCTTC
CASSHPGQGTDGYTF
>TRBV18|.|TRBJ2-5|.
TGTGCCAGCTCACCATTTCAGCGGGAAGAGACCCAGTACTTC
CASSPFQREETQYF
>TRBV5-6|.|TRBJ2-2|.
TGTGCCAGCAGCTTATACGTGGGTGAGGCCGGGGAGCTGTTTTTT
CASSLYVGEAGELFF
>TRBV5-1|.|TRBJ2-7|.
TGCGCCAGCAGCTTGGACCGCATCGAGCAGTACTTC
CASSLDRIEQYF
>TRBV20-1|TRBD2|TRBJ2-1|.
TGCAGTGCTAGTGATGGGACTAGCGGGAGTTACAATGAGCAGTTCTTC
CSASDGTSGSYNEQFF
>TRBV27|.|TRBJ2-2|many
TGTGCCAGCAGTTTATTTGGGGGGCACAACACCGGGGAGCTGTTTTTT
CASSLFGGHNTGELFF
>TRBV14|.|TRBJ2-4|many
TGTGCCAGCAGCCAATTCATGAGGGGCATTCAGTACTTC
CASSQFMRGIQYF
>TRBV12-3/TRBV12-4|.|TRBJ2-3|few
TGTGCCAGCAACTTAGGGGATACGCAGTATTTT
CASNLGDTQYF
>TRBV9|TRBD2|TRBJ2-4|.
TGTGCCAGCAGCGTAGAAGGTGGAGCGGGAATAGCCAAAAACATTCAGTACTTC
CASSVEGGAGIAKNIQYF
>TRBV7-9|.|TRBJ1-4|.
TGTGCCAGCACCTTTGGGGGAATTAATGAAAAACTGTTTTTT
CASTFGGINEKLFF
>TRBV28|TRBD2|TRBJ2-3|.
TGTGCCAGCAGTTTATCGGGACTAGCGGGAGGTCGCACAGATACGCAGTATTTT
CASSLSGLAGGRTDTQYF
>TRBV7-6|.|TRBJ2-3|.
TGTGCCAGCAGCTTAGAGGGAGGATCAGATACGCAGTATTTT
CASSLEGGSDTQYF
>TRBV5-1|TRBD2|TRBJ2-1|few
TGCGCCAGCAGCGGGGGATGGACTAGGCACTACAATGAGCAGTTCTTC
CASSGGWTRHYNEQFF
>TRBV9|TRBD1|TRBJ2-3|.
TGTGCCAGCAGCATCCACCCCGCAGGGGGTCGTACAGATACGCAGTATTTT
CASSIHPAGGRTDTQYF
>TRBV7-9|TRBD2|TRBJ2-5|few
TGTGCCAGCAGGCCAACTAGCGGGAGTGTCGGGGAGACCCAGCACTTC
CASRPTSGSVGETQHF
>TRBV2|.|TRBJ1-5|few
TGTGCCAGCAGTGAAGCGGGGGTCGGCAGTCAGCCCCAGCATTTT
CASSEAGVGSQPQHF
>TRBV20-1|.|TRBJ1-2|.
TGCAGTGCTAGACCGGACGCTAACTATGGCTACACCTTC
CSARPDANYGYTF
>TRBV20-1|TRBD1|TRBJ1-4|few
TGCAGTGCTAGAGACTTGCGACAGGGCTCAACTGATGAAAAACTGTTTTTT
CSARDLRQGSTDEKLFF
>TRBV28|.|TRBJ2-1|.
TGTGCCAGCAGTTCCTCGGGCTACAACAATGAGCAGTTCTTC
CASSSSGYNNEQFF
>TRBV20-1|TRBD2|TRBJ2-1|.
TGCAGTGCTTGGACTGGGACTAGCGGGAGGGCCAATCGAAATGAGCAGTTCTTC
CSAWTGTSGRANRNEQFF
>TRBV6-5|.|TRBJ2-3|.
TGTGCCAGCAGTTACTCCGACCTTAGCGCAGATACGCAGTATTTT
CASSYSDLSADTQYF
>TRBV7-3|.|TRBJ2-1|.
TGTGCCAGCAGCTTAAAGGGGGGGGAAGGTGAGCAGTTCTTC
CASSLKGGEGEQFF
>TRBV2|TRBD2|TRBJ2-7|.
TGTGCCAGCACCCTGTTTTCCGGGACTAAAGGAGAGCAGTACTTC
CASTLFSGTKGEQYF
>TRBV11-2|.|TRBJ2-1|.
TGTGCCAGCAGCGAACGACTCGGGACCCTGGGGTATGAGCAGTTCTTC
CASSERLGTLGYEQFF
>TRBV3-1|.|TRBJ2-1|.
TGTGCCAGCAGCGCCCTTTACAATGAGCAGTTCTTC
CASSALYNEQFF
>TRBV14|TRBD2|TRBJ2-3|.
TGTGCCAGCAGCCAACTAGCGGGAGGGGATGCGCAGTATTTT
CASSQLAGGDAQYF
>TRBV5-5|.|TRBJ2-5|.
TGTGCCAGCAGCCCGGTCCCTAGCGAACAAGAGACCCAGTACTTC
CASSPVPSEQETQYF
>TRBV7-8|.|TRBJ2-1|many
TGTGCCAGCAGCTTAGCGCAGGGTGAGGATGAGCAGTTCTTC
CASSLAQGEDEQFF
>TRBV7-2|TRBD1|TRBJ2-2|.
TGTGCCAGCAGCTCGACAGGGACGAACACCGGGGAGCTGTTTTTT
CASSSTGTNTGELFF
>TRBV9|.|TRBJ1-6|.
TGTGCCAGCAGCGGGGGGCGGCAGCCAGTGTTGAATTCACCCCTCCACTTT
CASSGGRQPVLNSPLHF
>TRBV9|TRBD2|TRBJ2-1|many
TGTGCCAGCAGCCCGGGACTAGCGACACCTGAGCAGTTCTTC
CASSPGLATPEQFF
>TRBV20-1|.|TRBJ2-5|.
TGCAGTGCTAGATCCATGGAGGGAAGCCAAGAGACCCAGTACTTC
CSARSMEGSQETQYF
>TRBV5-1|.|TRBJ2-3|.
TGCGCCAGCAGCTTGAGTGGACAGTCAGATACGCAGTATTTT
CASSLSGQSDTQYF
>TRBV29-1|.|TRBJ2-1|.
TGCAGCGCCGACATGGCCTCCTACAATGAGCAGTTCTTC
CSADMASYNEQFF
>TRBV20-1|.|TRBJ2-3|.
TGCAGTGCCTTGGACAGTAGCACAGATACGCAGTATTTT
CSALDSSTDTQYF
>TRBV5-1|.|TRBJ2-6|.
TGCGCCAGCAGCGCAGAGAGCTCTGGGGCCAACGTCCCGACTTTC
CASSAESSGANVPTF
>TRBV18|.|TRBJ2-1|.
TGTGCCAGCTCACCACGGAGGGGGCGAAACAATGAGCAGTTCTTC
CASSPRRGRNNEQFF
>TRBV9|.|TRBJ2-7|few
TGTGCCAGCAGCGTAGGTCCAGACAGACCCTACGAGCAGTACTTC
CASSVGPDRPYEQYF
>TRBV7-2|TRBD2|TRBJ2-1|.
TGTGCCAGCAGCTTACGAGGGACTAGCGGCAATGAGCAGTTCTTC
CASSLRGTSGNEQFF
>TRBV7-7|.|TRBJ2-5|.
TGTGCTAGCGGCTACGGGACCAGAGAGACCCAGTACTTC
CASGYGTRETQYF
>TRBV28|.|TRBJ2-7|many
TGTGCCAGCAGTTTAGGGAACTATCCCCCTGTTGAGCAGTACTTC
CASSLGNYPPVEQYF
>TRBV20-1|.|TRBJ2-3|few
TGCAGTGCTATGCAAAGTAATTCAAGGACAGATACGCAGTATTTT
CSAMQSNSRTDTQYF
>TRBV11-2|.|TRBJ2-7|.
TGTGCCAGCAGCTTAGGAGTGGCCAGATACGAGCAGTACTTC
CASSLGVARYEQYF
>TRBV20-1|TRBD1|TRBJ2-1|few
TGCAGTGTAACCCGGACAGGGATCGAAGGTGAGCAGTTCTTC
CSVTRTGIEGEQFF
>TRBV7-3|TRBD2|TRBJ2-3|few
TGTGCCAGCGCGGGAGTAGGAGATACGCAGTATTTT
CASAGVGDTQYF
>TRBV7-6|.|TRBJ2-7|few
TGTGCCAGCAGCTTAGGGAGCAGGGGCTACGAGCAGTACTTC
CASSLGSRGYEQYF
>TRBV6-2/TRBV6-3|TRBD2|TRBJ2-7|few
TGTGCCAGCAGCGAAGCCAACCCCGGGGGGTACGAGCAGTACTTC
CASSEANPGGYEQYF